This TCR beta chain was recorded in a study of low-dose radiotherapy and immunotherapy resistance in tumors. Study-level information: Fractions of 1 Gy went to Cohort 2 every two weeks, for 13 Gy over 26 weeks. Nivolumab was given to patients as a 240 mg flat dose every two weeks, and ipilimumab at 1 mg/kg every six weeks. Both were delivered intravenously. The 200 mg/m2 dose of intravenous cyclophosphamide was given every two weeks, one day before radiation and immunotherapy.

Germline CDR1 SGHRS, CDR2 YFSETQ. The junction had 12 bases not matched to a gene; V was cut back by 1 base and J by 4 bases. This CDR3 has 17 residues. First-strand cDNA relied on TRAV- and TRBV-specific primers spanning alpha and beta chains. TCRs were put through roughly 20 PCR cycles of amplification with Phusion. A constant-region primer and the V-primer adapter served as the primer pair. TCRdb processed the reads anew with MiXCR; each CDR3 protein has one entry. The sample has 7,000 to 8,500 distinct CDR3 sequences; 84% are singletons. Enrollment required an advanced solid tumor negative for tumor-infiltrating lymphocytes.

The chain links TRBV5-1 to TRBJ1-1, with 8 bases aligning to TRBD1. This clonotype was sampled from a human donor with advanced metastatic prostate, ovarian, gallbladder or colorectal cancer (not recorded which). This table probably holds off-target reads from a library built for another chain. CDR3 DNA sequence: TGCGCCAGCAGCTTGCGGACTGCCAGGGGGCCATCCACTGAAGCTTTCTTT. Translation gives CASSLRTARGPSTEAFF.